The 5 T cell receptor beta chains presented below share a single source sample, sequenced in a study of T cell changes during pregnancy in multiple sclerosis. Measured with immunoSEQ multiplex PCR; TCRdb has only the in-frame clones, and not every one. The repertoire holds some 28,000 clones, with just over 90% as singletons. This specimen was CD4+ T cells from peripheral blood mononuclear cells, taken in the first trimester of pregnancy. The receptors stem from a female donor with multiple sclerosis, enrolled in a pregnancy study.

The chain carries TRBV7-2 and TRBJ1-1, with D perhaps matching TRBD1 (5 bases). Per the germline V gene, CDR1 is SGHTA and CDR2 is FQGNSA. The CDR3 extends over 15 amino acids. V lost 5 bases to trimming and J lost 4 bases, with 17 bases between them. The CDR3 sequence: CASSPTAQGGTEAFF. The CDR3 DNA follows: TGTGCCAGCAGCCCCACGGCGCAGGGCGGCACTGAAGCTTTCTTT.

This clone has just a few counts. The chain is built from TRBV29-1 and TRBJ2-7; TRBD1 matches 10 bases. J gave up 3 bases and V 2 bases, and 10 bases lay outside the gene matches. The CDR3 has 16 amino acids. CDR1 and CDR2 (germline): SQVTM, ANQGSEA. CDR3 DNA: TGCAGCGTTGAAACCTACTCACGGACAGGGGGCTACGAGCAGTACTTC. This gives the protein CSVETYSRTGGYEQYF.

CDR3 coding DNA: TGTGCCAGCAGCTTCTTCAATGAGCAGTTCTTC. It is translated as CASSFFNEQFF. The chain joins TRBV11-2 to TRBJ2-1; no definite D call. Deletions cut 3 bases from V and 6 bases from J, with 3 bases between. This CDR3 contains 11 residues. The germline V gene encodes CDR1 SGHAT and CDR2 FQNNGV.

This clone came up once. The J gene is TRBJ2-6, the V gene TRBV11-1; D possibly corresponds to TRBD1 (6 bases). The CDR3 runs to 14 residues. V was shortened by 4 bases and J by 12 bases, with 16 bases between the two germline ends. In germline, CDR1 is SGHAT, CDR2 FQDESV (reference sequence). The CDR3 protein is CASSYRALWPVLTF. CDR3 sequence (DNA): TGTGCCAGCAGCTACAGGGCCCTCTGGCCCGTCCTGACTTTC.

The genes are TRBV2 and TRBJ2-3; maybe TRBD1 (6 bases). Germline CDR1 is SNHLY and CDR2 is FYNNEI. The V end lost 6 bases, the J end lost 4 bases, and 14 bases lay between the germline ends. The CDR3 spans 14 residues. CDR3 residues: CASRRDQGPDTQYF. The CDR3 DNA reads TGTGCCAGCAGAAGGGACCAGGGGCCAGATACGCAGTATTTT.